This T cell receptor beta chain was identified during a study of T cell clones after liver transplantation. Study-wide background: Liver transplant recipients had immunosuppression withdrawal attempted within 2 years. Graft-donor-reactive sequences were compared with third-party-reactive TCRbeta sequences from pre-transplant mixed lymphocyte reactions. Tolerant meant at least one year fully off immunosuppression without liver enzymes above twice normal.

Measured with immunoSEQ multiplex PCR; TCRdb has only the in-frame clones, and not every one. The profile shows fewer than 65,000 clones, roughly nine tenths of them singletons. CDR1 SQVTM and CDR2 ANQGSEA come from the germline V gene. Trimming removed 6 bases at V and 5 bases at J, with 19 bases between. The CDR3 runs 14 residues. As concerns this clone: The antigen remains unidentified.

Study-level results: These preliminary findings come from unstandardized post-transplant sampling times.

Sequenced material: CD8+ T cells from blood, taken 12 months after liver transplant. The chain has TRBV29-1 and TRBJ2-5; D may be TRBD2 (6 bases). The origin of this receptor is a human patient who received a liver transplant. Some T cells may have originated in the graft donor. CDR3 nucleotides: TGCAGCGTGGATCACCGGGAGCCGTGGGAGACCCAGTACTTC. Translation: CSVDHREPWETQYF.